Below are 21 T cell receptor beta chains sequenced from a single sample in a study of blood T cell repertoires in COVID-19. Clones were read by immunoSEQ multiplex PCR, and TCRdb kept only the in-frame ones, dropping some. The sample records 200,000 to 250,000 clones, roughly 91% being singletons. The sample consisted of peripheral blood. Source of these receptors: a man between 25 and 39 years old with COVID-19, enrolled during active disease.

The chain is built from TRBV2 and TRBJ2-7, with 8 bases aligning to TRBD1. Germline trimming cut 6 bases from V and 5 bases from J; bases unmatched to any gene: 9. Germline V lookup: CDR1 SNHLY, CDR2 FYNNEI. The CDR3 extends over 14 amino acids. The CDR3 loop is CASSGGLTGDEQYF. The CDR3 bases are TGTGCCAGCAGCGGAGGACTGACAGGGGACGAGCAGTACTTC.

This chain joins TRBV5-1 and TRBJ1-4; maybe TRBD1 (6 bases). This CDR3 contains 16 residues. Germline V lookup: CDR1 SGHRS, CDR2 YFSETQ. The V end lost 2 bases, the J end lost 3 bases, and 14 bases lay between the germline ends. CDR3 DNA: TGCGCCAGCAGCTTCGACAGCCAGGGGTCTAATGAAAAACTGTTTTTT. It is translated as CASSFDSQGSNEKLFF.

This chain connects TRBV2 to TRBJ2-7; 9 nucleotides align to TRBD1. The CDR3 runs to 13 residues. The V segment lost 6 bases and the J segment 3 bases; nucleotides outside the gene matches: 3. Germline lookup yields CDR1 SNHLY and CDR2 FYNNEI. The chain's CDR3 is CASRKGQGYEQYF. The DNA of the CDR3 is TGTGCCAGCAGAAAGGGACAGGGCTACGAGCAGTACTTC.

The V gene is TRBV7-6, the J gene TRBJ2-2; D may be TRBD1 (6 bases). Germline CDR1 is SGHVS and CDR2 is FNYEAQ. V lost 2 bases and J lost 4, with 20 bases in between. This CDR3 has 18 residues. This CDR3 reads CASSLQFGQQGRTGELFF. CDR3 in DNA: TGTGCCAGCAGCTTACAATTCGGCCAACAGGGTCGCACCGGGGAGCTGTTTTTT.

The chain joins TRBV6-5 to TRBJ1-1; D perhaps matches TRBD1 (6 bases). The CDR3 is made up of 13 amino acids. Trimming stripped 6 bases from V and 10 bases from J, with 18 bases between. Germline V gene sequence: CDR1 MNHEY, CDR2 SVGAGI. CDR3 protein: CASSLQGLGRAFF. CDR3 nucleotide sequence: TGTGCCAGCAGCCTACAGGGCTTGGGACGAGCTTTCTTT.

The chain couples TRBV5-1 to TRBJ2-1, with 8 positions matching TRBD2. With 4 bases clipped from V and 1 base from J, the junction kept 7 bases outside the gene matches. The CDR3 contains 16 residues. Germline-derived CDR1 and CDR2 are SGHRS and YFSETQ. CDR3 in DNA: TGCGCCAGCAGCGAGAGCGGGGGTCTTTCCTACAATGAGCAGTTCTTC. It yields the protein CASSESGGLSYNEQFF. Combining the CDR3 with reference TRBV5-1 and TRBJ2-1 gives the whole variable domain KAGVTQTPRYLIKTRGQQVTLSCSPISGHRSVSWYQQTPGQGLQFLFEYFSETQRNKGNFPGRFSGRQFSNSRSEMNVSTLELGDSALYLCASSESGGLSYNEQFFGPGTRLTVL.

The rearrangement links TRBV27 to TRBJ2-3; D not resolved. The CDR3 consists of 12 residues. V gave up 6 bases and J gave up 0 bases, with 4 bases separating them. Germline V gives CDR1 MNHEY, CDR2 SMNVEV (reference sequence). The CDR3 spells CASRHSTDTQYF. The CDR3 DNA follows: TGTGCCAGCAGACACAGCACAGATACGCAGTATTTT.

The CDR3 DNA sequence: TGTGCCAGCAGCCAAGATTGGGGGGAAAGCTCCTATAATTCACCCCTCCACTTT. Translating it yields CASSQDWGESSYNSPLHF. V gene TRBV3-1 (or the pseudogene TRBV3-2) combines with J gene TRBJ1-6; tentative D call: TRBD1 (5 bases). The length of the CDR3 is 18 residues. Germline V gives CDR1 LGHDT, CDR2 YNNKEL (reference sequence). The V gene lost 0 bases and the J gene lost 0 bases, with 12 bases spanning the gap.

This chain uses TRBV28 with TRBJ1-1; D is possibly TRBD1 (5 bases). The germline V and J ends were trimmed by 10 bases and 5 bases, with 14 bases remaining between them. This CDR3 is built from 12 residues. Germline values: CDR1 MDHEN, CDR2 SYDVKM. The CDR3, as DNA: TGTGCCACCGGTACAGGATCAACTGAAGCTTTCTTT. Its protein product is CATGTGSTEAFF.

The chain has TRBV12-5 and TRBJ2-4; possible D gene TRBD2, 5 bases. Trimming cost V 5 bases and J 0 bases, with 11 bases left between them. The germline CDR1 and CDR2 sequences are LGHNT and FRNRAP. The CDR3 extends over 15 amino acids. CDR3 loop: CASGKSGEAKNIQYF. The CDR3 DNA sequence: TGTGCTAGTGGTAAGAGCGGTGAAGCCAAAAACATTCAGTACTTC.

The chain uses TRBV12-3 or TRBV12-4 and TRBJ2-3, with 8 bases that match TRBD2. The V gene end was trimmed by 6 bases and the J gene end by 1 base; junction bases not matched to a gene: 0. This CDR3 has 13 amino acids. The CDR3 nucleotides read TGTGCCAGCAGACTAGCGGGCACAGATACGCAGTATTTT. Its protein is CASRLAGTDTQYF.

This clone has a handful of counts. At the DNA level, this CDR3 is encoded by other sequences in the same sample as well. The rearrangement joins TRBV9 to TRBJ2-1; 15 bases align to TRBD2. With 2 bases clipped from V and 0 bases from J, the junction kept 9 bases outside the gene matches. CDR1 is SGDLS and CDR2 is YYNGEE in the germline V gene. The CDR3 spans 20 residues. In DNA, the CDR3 is TGTGCCAGCAGCGTTACCCCCGGGACTAGCGGGGGGAGCTCCTACAATGAGCAGTTCTTC. Translated, it gives CASSVTPGTSGGSSYNEQFF. Using reference TRBV9 and TRBJ2-1 for the parts outside the CDR3, the full variable domain is DSGVTQTPKHLITATGQRVTLRCSPRSGDLSVYWYQQSLDQGLQFLIQYYNGEERAKGNILERFSAQQFPDLHSELNLSSLELGDSALYFCASSVTPGTSGGSSYNEQFFGPGTRLTVL.

J is TRBJ1-5 and V is TRBV28; D remains unclear. The V gene lost 4 bases and the J gene lost 1 base, with 8 bases spanning the gap. This CDR3 spans 14 amino acids. Germline V gene data show CDR1 as MDHEN and CDR2 as SYDVKM. The CDR3 nucleotides are TGTGCCAGCAGTTCTCCCCTGAGCAATCAGCCCCAGCATTTT. Its translation is CASSSPLSNQPQHF.

The V call is TRBV5-1, the J call TRBJ2-3; D gene uncertain. V lost 0 bases, J lost 1 base, and 9 bases lay in between. The V gene's germline CDR1 is SGHRS and CDR2 YFSETQ. This CDR3 has 15 residues. The CDR3 DNA reads as TGCGCCAGCAGCTTGGGGTCAGGCGGCACAGATACGCAGTATTTT. Its protein product is CASSLGSGGTDTQYF.

The CDR3 protein is CASPKGTGGFDIQYF. CDR3 coding DNA: TGTGCCAGTCCGAAGGGGACAGGGGGTTTTGACATTCAGTACTTC. This sequence joins TRBV6-5 and TRBJ2-4; TRBD1 matches 11 bases. CDR3 size: 15 residues. Trimming removed 9 bases from V and 8 bases from J; junction bases left unmatched: 12. Germline CDR1 reads MNHEY; CDR2 reads SVGAGI.

This chain joins TRBV2 and TRBJ1-5; D gene unclear. Per germline, CDR1 SNHLY and CDR2 FYNNEI. The CDR3 contains 14 residues. Trimming removed 8 bases at V and 0 bases at J, with 11 bases between. DNA for the CDR3: TGTGCCAGCTCCCCGGTCCGTAGCAATCAGCCCCAGCATTTT. This gives the protein CASSPVRSNQPQHF.

The chain couples TRBV10-1 to TRBJ1-1, with a possible D match to TRBD1 (5 bases). The germline CDR1 and CDR2 sequences are WNHNN and SYGVQD (reference sequence). V lost 0 bases and J 3 bases, leaving 17 bases between the germline ends. This CDR3 is 17 amino acids long. The CDR3 coding sequence is TGCGCCAGCAGTGAGTCGGTGATGGCAGGGTCGGACACTGAAGCTTTCTTT. This sequence encodes CASSESVMAGSDTEAFF.

Only one count was recorded for this clone. This chain uses TRBV27 with TRBJ2-3, with TRBD1 matching over 8 bases. The CDR3 extends over 17 amino acids. Germline CDR1 reads MNHEY; CDR2 reads SMNVEV (reference sequence). The J segment lost 2 bases and the V segment lost 4 bases, leaving 11 bases of the junction unmatched. The CDR3 DNA is TGTGCCAGCAGTTACCTGGTGGGACAGGAGTACACAGATACGCAGTATTTT. This codes for CASSYLVGQEYTDTQYF.

This rearrangement joins TRBV23-1 to TRBJ1-1; weak D call: TRBD1 (6 bases). TRBV23-1 is treated as an ORF (open reading frame) with a function not yet certain. Between the trimmed V and J ends, which lost 5 bases and 5 bases, there was a span of 9 bases. The CDR3 extends over 12 amino acids. CDR3 DNA: TGCGCCAGCAGTAAGGGGGGGACTGAAGCTTTCTTT. It yields the protein CASSKGGTEAFF.

The V call is TRBV5-6, the J call TRBJ2-7; D not resolved. There are 14 residues in the CDR3. V was clipped by 0 bases and J by 2 bases, with 9 bases between them. Germline CDR1 and CDR2: SGHDT and YYEEEE. The CDR3 is CASSLARKTYEQYF. CDR3 sequence (DNA): TGTGCCAGCAGCTTGGCCAGAAAAACCTACGAGCAGTACTTC.

The V gene is TRBV18, the J gene TRBJ1-4; unclear D gene. Germline V lookup: CDR1 KGHSH, CDR2 LQKENI. Trimming shortened V by 2 bases and J by 4 bases, and 11 bases separated the two germline ends. The CDR3 is 15 amino acids. CDR3 sequence: CASSPRRSGNEKLFF. CDR3 coding DNA: TGTGCCAGCTCACCAAGACGGAGCGGTAATGAAAAACTGTTTTTT.